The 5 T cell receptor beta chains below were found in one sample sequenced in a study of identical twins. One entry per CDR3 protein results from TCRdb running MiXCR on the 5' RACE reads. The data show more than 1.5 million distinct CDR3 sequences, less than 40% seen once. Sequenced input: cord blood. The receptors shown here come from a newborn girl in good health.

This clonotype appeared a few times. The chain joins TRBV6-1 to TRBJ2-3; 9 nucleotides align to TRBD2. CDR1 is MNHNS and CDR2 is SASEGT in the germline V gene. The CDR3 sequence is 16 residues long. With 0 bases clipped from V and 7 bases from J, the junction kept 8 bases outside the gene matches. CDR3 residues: CASSEAAGGGVYTQYF. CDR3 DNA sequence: TGTGCCAGCAGTGAAGCAGCGGGGGGCGGTGTATATACGCAGTATTTT.

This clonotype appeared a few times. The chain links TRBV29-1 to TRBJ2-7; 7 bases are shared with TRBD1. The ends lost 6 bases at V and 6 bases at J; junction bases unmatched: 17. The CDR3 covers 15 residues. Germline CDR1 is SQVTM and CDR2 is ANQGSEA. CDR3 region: CSVQLYRDRASEQYF. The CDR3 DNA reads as TGCAGCGTCCAACTCTACAGAGACAGGGCTAGCGAGCAGTACTTC.

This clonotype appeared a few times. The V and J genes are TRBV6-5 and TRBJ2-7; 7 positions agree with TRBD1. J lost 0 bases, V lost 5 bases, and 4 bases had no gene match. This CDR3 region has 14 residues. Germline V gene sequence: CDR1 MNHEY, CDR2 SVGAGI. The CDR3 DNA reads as TGTGCCAGCAGTAACCGACAGGGCTCCTACGAGCAGTACTTC. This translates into CASSNRQGSYEQYF.

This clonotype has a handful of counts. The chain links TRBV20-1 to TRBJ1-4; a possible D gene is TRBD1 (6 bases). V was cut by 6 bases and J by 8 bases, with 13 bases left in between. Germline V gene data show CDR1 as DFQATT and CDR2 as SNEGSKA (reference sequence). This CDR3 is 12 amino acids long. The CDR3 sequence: CSAQGRGEKLFF. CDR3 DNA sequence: TGCAGTGCGCAGGGGCGGGGGGAAAAACTGTTTTTT.

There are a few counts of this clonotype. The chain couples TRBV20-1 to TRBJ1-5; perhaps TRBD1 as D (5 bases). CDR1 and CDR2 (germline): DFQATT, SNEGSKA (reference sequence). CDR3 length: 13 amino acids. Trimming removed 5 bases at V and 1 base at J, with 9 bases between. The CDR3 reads CSAARDSNQPQHF. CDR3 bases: TGCAGTGCTGCCCGGGACAGCAATCAGCCCCAGCATTTT.